This is a list of T cell receptor beta chains from one sample in a study of blood T cell repertoires in COVID-19. TCRdb's table, derived via immunoSEQ multiplex PCR, lists solely in-frame clones and lacks some. The repertoire holds some 410,000 clones, with approximately 87% as singletons. The specimen was PBMCs or T cells enriched from blood (not recorded which). These receptors all come from a woman aged 25 to 45 with acute COVID-19. Both conserved end residues are part of each CDR3. The order of the fields is CDR3 length, D gene, J gene, V gene, CDR3 DNA, CDR3 protein. The D gene is left open where the match is weak.

>14|TRBD2|TRBJ2-7|TRBV18
TGTGCCAGCTCACCGGGAATCGACCAGGGAGGGAGAATGTTC
CASSPGIDQGGRMF
>17|TRBD2|TRBJ2-3|TRBV7-2
TGTGCCAGCAGCTTAGAGCGGAGTAGCGGGAGCACAGATACGCAGTATTTT
CASSLERSSGSTDTQYF
>15|NA|TRBJ1-5|TRBV19
TGTGCCAGTAGTACCGGGACTCGCAGCAATCAGCCCCAGCATTTT
CASSTGTRSNQPQHF
>14|TRBD2|TRBJ2-3|TRBV6-2/TRBV6-3
TGTGCCAGCAGCATTAGCGGGGGGGCAGATACGCAGTATTTT
CASSISGGADTQYF
>14|NA|TRBJ2-3|TRBV15
TGTGCCACCAGCAGAGATTCTGTGACAGATACGCAGTATTTT
CATSRDSVTDTQYF
>16|TRBD1|TRBJ1-1|TRBV19
TGTGCCAGTAGCAAAAACTACAGGGGAGGTAAAACTGAAGCTTTCTTT
CASSKNYRGGKTEAFF
>14|NA|TRBJ2-7|TRBV4-1
TGCGCCAGCAGCCAAGCGGGTGTTCTGTACGAGCAGTACTTC
CASSQAGVLYEQYF
>16|NA|TRBJ2-1|TRBV7-3
TGTGCCAGCAGCTTAACTGGTCCAGGGTCGGGCAATGAGCAGTTCTTC
CASSLTGPGSGNEQFF
>15|TRBD2|TRBJ2-7|TRBV7-3
TGTGCCAGCAGCCCTCACCTAGCGGGGGGCTACGAGCAGTACTTC
CASSPHLAGGYEQYF
>13|TRBD1|TRBJ2-3|TRBV3-1/TRBV3-2
TGTGCCAGCAGCCAACAGGGGGCGGAAAGGCAGTATTTT
CASSQQGAERQYF
>16|NA|TRBJ1-5|TRBV18
TGTGCCAGCTCACTACAGGACCCCGCCAGCAATCAGCCCCAGCATTTT
CASSLQDPASNQPQHF
>15|NA|TRBJ1-4|TRBV28
TGTGCCAGCAGTTTATTCATGGCAGGGCTGGAAAAACTGTTTTTT
CASSLFMAGLEKLFF
>14|TRBD1|TRBJ1-1|TRBV7-2
TGTGCCAGCAGCCCGGACAGGGCGAACACTGAAGCTTTCTTT
CASSPDRANTEAFF
>15|TRBD1|TRBJ1-1|TRBV19
TGTGCCAGTAGTAAGACAGGGGGCGGATACACTGAAGCTTTCTTT
CASSKTGGGYTEAFF
>14|NA|TRBJ2-2|TRBV6-5
TGTGCCAGCACCCAGAGGTTAGCCACCGGGGAGCTGTTTTTT
CASTQRLATGELFF
>13|NA|TRBJ2-7|TRBV29-1
TGCAGCGGCTGGCAGGAAACTTCCTACGAGCAGTACTTC
CSGWQETSYEQYF
>13|NA|TRBJ2-7|TRBV9
TGTGCCAGCAGCGAAACTGCCGGGGGTTTGCAGTACTTC
CASSETAGGLQYF
>14|NA|TRBJ1-3|TRBV6-5
TGTGCCAGCAGCCGGCGGGGCTCTGGAAACACCATATATTTT
CASSRRGSGNTIYF
>15|TRBD1|TRBJ2-2|TRBV7-9
TGTGCCAGCAGCCGAGCAGGGGGCATTGCCGGGGAGCTGTTTTTT
CASSRAGGIAGELFF
>17|TRBD2|TRBJ2-5|TRBV4-3
TGCGCCAGCAGCCAAGATACCCAGCGGGGGGGCCGGGAGACCCAGTACTTC
CASSQDTQRGGRETQYF